This T cell receptor (beta chain) appears in the sequencing data of a study of shared clonotypes between healthy human individuals. In the study overall: There were three CD4 naive, three CD4 memory, two CD8 naive and one CD8 memory plates per donor.

For every subset, genomic DNA was evenly distributed across several immunoSEQ plates. It was around 220 ng DNA, approximately 30,000 T cell genomes, that sorted-subset replicate PCRs used. The table came from immunoSEQ multiplex PCR; TCRdb's copy has only in-frame clones and leaves some out. The sample consists of over 400,000 clones, approximately 94% of them appearing once. Study-wide points: A generally larger estimated richness was seen in naive subsets than in memory subsets.

As for this clone: Its antigen is currently unknown.

The material sequenced was naive CD4+ T cells sorted from blood. Subset: CD45RA+ positively selected. The sequence was collected from a woman aged 30 to 39 in good health.

This CDR3 reads CASSLEGPLGSQYF. In DNA, the CDR3 is TGCGCCAGCAGCTTGGAGGGTCCGCTAGGTTCGCAGTATTTT. This sequence joins TRBV5-1 and TRBJ2-3; no definite D call. The CDR3 consists of 14 residues. Trimming pared 0 bases from V and 10 bases from J, leaving 15 bases between. Looked up from germline, CDR1 is SGHRS and CDR2 is YFSETQ.